This passage covers 24 T cell receptor beta chains from one sample sequenced in a study of blood T cells in healthy people across ages. A J-beta primer mix and a sample-barcoded 5' primer were used in a second PCR of roughly 7 to 12 cycles. TCRdb reprocessed the 5' RACE reads with MiXCR, giving one entry per CDR3 protein. The sample includes some 1.8 million distinct CDR3 sequences, about two fifths of them seen just once. The sequenced sample was blood. The source of these receptors is a human donor in good health.

This clonotype has a count of ten or more. The chain recombines TRBV29-1 with TRBJ2-7, with 12 bases identical to TRBD1. The CDR3 contains 15 residues. Germline CDR1 and CDR2: SQVTM and ANQGSEA. The ends lost 4 bases at V and 3 bases at J; junction bases unmatched: 7. This CDR3 reads CSVVGTGGYNYEQYF. Here the CDR3 DNA reads TGCAGCGTTGTGGGGACAGGGGGCTACAACTACGAGCAGTACTTC.

To note about this clonotype: The junction does not match germline at one end; this may be a read error. V and J are TRBV7-2 and TRBJ2-4, with 9 positions matching TRBD2. With the DNA end fitting TRBJ2-7 better, the J assignment may be wrong. The CDR3 spans 15 residues. In germline, CDR1 is SGHTA, CDR2 FQGNSA. The CDR3 reads CANSLMRGGSNEQYF. Here the CDR3 DNA reads TGTGCCAACAGCTTAATGCGGGGGGGTTCCAACGAGCAGTACTTC.

This clonotype was counted only a few times. This rearrangement joins TRBV7-4 to TRBJ2-4; a possible D gene is TRBD2 (5 bases). This CDR3 is 17 amino acids long. Trimming left V 5 bases short and J 1 base short, with 18 bases between. From germline, CDR1 is SGHVT and CDR2 SQSDAQ. The DNA for the CDR3 is TGTGCCAGCAGCCGAAACGGGGTTTTATTGGCCAAAAACATTCAGTACTTC. It translates to CASSRNGVLLAKNIQYF.

This rearrangement joins TRBV3-1 to TRBJ2-3; D unresolved. This CDR3 has 14 residues. Germline V gives CDR1 LGHDT, CDR2 YNNKEL (reference sequence). Trimming removed 1 base at V and 2 bases at J, with 7 bases between. The CDR3 DNA sequence: TGTGCCAGCAGCCAAGTAATGTCCACAGATACGCAGTATTTT. It codes for CASSQVMSTDTQYF.

The genes are TRBV6-2 or TRBV6-3 and TRBJ1-1, with unresolved D. The CDR3 is made up of 13 amino acids. Trimming took off 7 bases at V and 3 bases at J, with 12 bases between the two ends. Germline assignment: CDR1 MNHEY and CDR2 SVGEGT. Written as DNA, the CDR3 is TGTGCCAGCAAGGCCCGTATGGACACTGAAGCTTTCTTT. Amino acids: CASKARMDTEAFF.

This clonotype turned up a few times. The chain employs TRBV29-1 and TRBJ1-1; no clear D. The CDR3 length is 14 residues. Trimming removed 1 base at V and 2 bases at J, with 11 bases between. The V gene's germline CDR1 is SQVTM and CDR2 ANQGSEA. CDR3 sequence reads: CSVEVRSPNTEAFF. In DNA, the CDR3 is TGCAGCGTTGAAGTAAGATCCCCTAACACTGAAGCTTTCTTT. Complete variable domain (other parts from reference TRBV29-1 and TRBJ1-1): SAVISQKPSRDICQRGTSLTIQCQVDSQVTMMFWYRQQPGQSLTLIATANQGSEATYESGFVIDKFPISRPNLTFSTLTVSNMSPEDSSIYLCSVEVRSPNTEAFFGQGTRLTVV.

The J gene is TRBJ2-3, the V gene TRBV9; no clear D gene. Deletions cut 3 bases from V and 0 bases from J, with 8 bases between. CDR3 length equals 14 residues. Germline CDR1 and CDR2: SGDLS and YYNGEE. CDR3 sequence reads: CASSAQQSTDTQYF. CDR3 DNA sequence: TGTGCCAGCAGCGCCCAACAAAGCACAGATACGCAGTATTTT.

CDR3 sequence reads: CASSQDIGVGTEAFF. CDR3 in DNA: TGCGCCAGCAGCCAAGATATCGGGGTTGGCACTGAAGCTTTCTTT. The chain combines TRBV4-3 with TRBJ1-1; no definite D call. Germline lookup yields CDR1 LGHNA and CDR2 YSLEER. The CDR3 loop spans 15 amino acids. V was trimmed by 0 bases and J by 4 bases, leaving 12 bases between them.

Comments on this clonotype: One junction end disagrees with the germline gene, perhaps due to a read error. The chain couples TRBV29-1 to TRBJ1-3; D not certain. Per germline, CDR1 SQVTM and CDR2 ANQGSEA. CDR3 size: 12 residues. The CDR3 region is CSVEESANTIYF. The DNA of the CDR3 is TGCAGCGTAGAAGAGTCAGCAAACACCATATATTTT.

This sequence joins TRBV7-9 and TRBJ2-7, with 10 bases matching TRBD1. The V and J ends lost 5 bases and 3 bases, in that order; junction bases with no gene match: 7. The CDR3 is 15 amino acids. The germline gives CDR1 SEHNR, CDR2 FQNEAQ (reference sequence). DNA of the CDR3: TGTGCCAGCAGCCACCGGGACAGGGGCCTCTACGAGCAGTACTTC. Protein product: CASSHRDRGLYEQYF.

The sample holds a few counts of this clonotype. J is TRBJ1-2 and V is TRBV9; D unclear. In germline, CDR1 is SGDLS, CDR2 YYNGEE. Deletions cut 3 bases from V and 3 bases from J, with 9 bases between. CDR3 length: 13 amino acids. The CDR3 coding sequence is TGTGCCAGCAGCGCCGGGAAGCACTATGGCTACACCTTC. Protein sequence: CASSAGKHYGYTF.

This chain joins TRBV20-1 and TRBJ2-1; 8 bases map to TRBD1. V gave up 6 bases and J gave up 0 bases; unmatched junction bases: 4. This CDR3 has 14 residues. Germline V gene lookup returns CDR1 DFQATT and CDR2 SNEGSKA (reference sequence). CDR3 sequence (DNA): TGCAGTGCCCACAGGGGGAGCTCCTACAATGAGCAGTTCTTC. Its translation is CSAHRGSSYNEQFF.

The chain is built from TRBV7-2 and TRBJ2-1; possible D gene TRBD2, 6 bases. With 1 base removed from V and 8 bases from J, the gap between germline ends came to 15 bases. This CDR3 has 15 residues. The germline CDR1 and CDR2 sequences are SGHTA and FQGNSA. CDR3 in amino acids: CASSLGAGSFDEQFF. CDR3 nucleotides: TGTGCCAGCAGCTTAGGCGCGGGGAGTTTTGATGAGCAGTTCTTC.

The V call is TRBV4-2, the J call TRBJ1-1, with TRBD1 matching over 7 bases. The V and J ends lost 2 bases and 1 base, in that order; junction bases with no gene match: 4. CDR3 length: 15 amino acids. The germline V gene encodes CDR1 LGHNA and CDR2 YNFKEQ. The CDR3 coding sequence is TGTGCCAGCAGCCAAATGACAGGGTCGAACACTGAAGCTTTCTTT. It yields the protein CASSQMTGSNTEAFF.

At least ten counts were recorded for this clonotype. The V and J genes are TRBV7-2 and TRBJ2-7; 8 positions agree with TRBD1. Germline CDR1 reads SGHTA; CDR2 reads FQGNSA. The junction had 5 bases not matched to a gene; V was cut back by 8 bases and J by 2 bases. The CDR3 is 13 amino acids. The CDR3 region is CASADRATYEQYF. CDR3 in DNA: TGTGCCAGCGCGGACAGGGCTACCTACGAGCAGTACTTC.

This clonotype was found a few times. As DNA, the CDR3 is TGCGCCAGCAGCCTGAGCCCTGATAACTACGAGCAGTACTTC. Translating gives CASSLSPDNYEQYF. J is TRBJ2-5 and V is TRBV4-1; D remains unclear. The DNA end is more similar to TRBJ2-7, so the J call may be wrong. Germline CDR1 is MGHRA and CDR2 is YSYEKL. This CDR3 is 14 amino acids long.

This clonotype was seen a handful of times. The gene calls are TRBV6-1 and TRBJ1-5; 7 bases are a match to TRBD1. V gave up 3 bases and J gave up 9 bases; unmatched junction bases: 8. Germline V gene data show CDR1 as MNHNS and CDR2 as SASEGT. CDR3 length equals 14 residues. The CDR3 loop is CASSELQGPSPQHF. The CDR3 nucleotides read TGTGCCAGCAGTGAGCTACAGGGGCCCTCGCCCCAGCATTTT.

A word on this clonotype: At one of its ends the junction is not consistent with the germline gene, which may arise from a read error. This sequence joins TRBV27 and TRBJ2-3; 7 nucleotides align to TRBD2. Germline V gene lookup returns CDR1 MNHEY and CDR2 SMNVEV (reference sequence). The CDR3 loop spans 15 amino acids. The DNA for the CDR3 is TGTGCCTGCAGTTCCGTGCGGGGGAGCACAGATACGCAGTATTTT. It codes for CACSSVRGSTDTQYF.

Only a few counts were recorded for this clonotype. V and J are TRBV5-1 and TRBJ2-3, with 10 bases that match TRBD2. V trimming: 5 bases; J trimming: 4 bases; junction bases outside the gene matches: 1. Germline CDR1 is SGHRS and CDR2 is YFSETQ. The CDR3 covers 13 residues. The DNA for the CDR3 is TGCGCCAGCAGTAGCGGGGGGCCAGATACGCAGTATTTT. It encodes CASSSGGPDTQYF.

The chain is built from TRBV2 and TRBJ1-2; 8 nucleotides line up with TRBD1. The germline V gene has CDR1 SNHLY and CDR2 FYNNEI. J lost 2 bases, V lost 4 bases, and 3 bases had no gene match. This CDR3 comprises 14 residues. CDR3 region: CASSGDRTNYGYTF. The CDR3 DNA follows: TGTGCCAGCAGTGGGGACAGGACGAACTATGGCTACACCTTC. Variable domain in full (rest from reference TRBV2 and TRBJ1-2): EPEVTQTPSHQVTQMGQEVILRCVPISNHLYFYWYRQILGQKVEFLVSFYNNEISEKSEIFDDQFSVERPDGSNFTLKIRSTKLEDSAMYFCASSGDRTNYGYTFGSGTRLTVV.

This clonotype was recorded a few times. The V gene is TRBV18, the J gene TRBJ1-1; D remains ambiguous. Trimming took 3 bases from V and 3 from J, leaving 11 bases between them. The V gene's germline CDR1 is KGHSH and CDR2 LQKENI. The CDR3 sequence is 14 residues long. CDR3 amino acids: CASSPGLTYTEAFF. The CDR3 DNA reads as TGTGCCAGCTCACCTGGACTGACCTACACTGAAGCTTTCTTT.

This clonotype has a handful of counts. The chain uses TRBV11-2 and TRBJ2-1, with D perhaps TRBD2 (5 bases). V dropped 0 bases and J dropped 2 bases, with 20 bases sitting between them. The CDR3 consists of 19 residues. Germline V CDR1 and CDR2: SGHAT, FQNNGV. The CDR3 loop is CASSLDRMRVSPTYNEQFF. The CDR3, as DNA: TGTGCCAGCAGCTTAGACCGAATGAGGGTGTCCCCCACCTACAATGAGCAGTTCTTC.

The chain couples TRBV6-6 to TRBJ2-7, with D possibly TRBD2 on 6 matching bases. The DNA end is more similar to TRBJ2-5, so the J call may be wrong. CDR3 length equals 17 residues. Germline CDR1 reads MNHNY; CDR2 reads SVGAGI (reference sequence). The CDR3 DNA follows: TGTGCCAGCAGCCCCATAGGACCGCGGAGGGATGGAGAGACCCAGTACTTC. Amino acids: CASSPIGPRRDGETQYF.

The rearrangement joins TRBV6-2 or TRBV6-3 to TRBJ2-5; maybe TRBD1 (5 bases). This CDR3 has 15 residues. The germline V gene has CDR1 MNHEY and CDR2 SVGEGT. V was pared by 10 bases and J by 3 bases, with 21 bases between. In nucleotides, the CDR3 is TGTGCCACCCCTATGGGGCGCCGCCCGAAAGAGACCCAGTACTTC. It yields the protein CATPMGRRPKETQYF.